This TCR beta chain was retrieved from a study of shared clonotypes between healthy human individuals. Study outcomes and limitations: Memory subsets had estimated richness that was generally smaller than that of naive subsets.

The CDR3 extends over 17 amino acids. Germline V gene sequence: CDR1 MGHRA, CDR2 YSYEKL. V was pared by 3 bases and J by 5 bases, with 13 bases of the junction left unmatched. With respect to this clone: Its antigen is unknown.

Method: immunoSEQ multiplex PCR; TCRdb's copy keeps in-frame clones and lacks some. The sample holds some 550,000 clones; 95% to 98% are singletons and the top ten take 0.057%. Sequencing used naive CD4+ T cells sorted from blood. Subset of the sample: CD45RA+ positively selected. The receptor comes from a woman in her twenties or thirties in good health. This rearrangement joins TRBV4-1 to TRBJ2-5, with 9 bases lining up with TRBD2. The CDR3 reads CASSHPANRAGGETQYF. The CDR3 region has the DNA TGCGCCAGCAGCCACCCTGCTAACAGGGCGGGAGGGGAGACCCAGTACTTC.